This TCR beta chain was observed in a study of cytomegalovirus exposure and HLA in healthy donors. Findings of the study overall: The classifier, whose performance was assessed in both the original and validation cohorts, reportedly diagnosed cytomegalovirus status with high specificity and sensitivity. When the data were analyzed later, several of the most significant clusters appeared to be linked to common viral pathogens. The study assumed roughly uniform donor sequencing depth for presence/absence analyses.

The PCR made use of 60 Vbeta and 13 Jbeta primers. Measured with immunoSEQ multiplex PCR; TCRdb has only the in-frame clones, and not every one. Here the sample table reports about 46,000 clones. For this clone: Its specificity is unknown.

The V and J ends lost 2 bases and 8 bases respectively, with 14 bases between them. CDR1 and CDR2 (germline): SGDLS, YYNGEE. The CDR3 is 14 amino acids. Sequencing was carried out using PBMCs. The sequence derives from a woman aged 40 to 50 in good health and CMV-seronegative. This chain joins TRBV9 and TRBJ2-1, with D possibly TRBD2 on 6 matching bases. CDR3 sequence: CASSVPGVDHEQFF. The CDR3 nucleotides are TGTGCCAGCAGCGTGCCGGGAGTGGACCATGAGCAGTTCTTC.